This T cell receptor (beta chain) was found in a study of response to subunit inactivated influenza vaccine. TCRdb fed the RT-PCR reads into MiXCR, producing one record per CDR3 protein. Of around 520,000 distinct CDR3 sequences detected, 25% appear once; the ten largest clones hold 1.5% to 2%. This clonotype came up a few times. V was pared by 1 base and J by 4 bases, with 16 bases between. CDR3 length: 17 amino acids. In germline, CDR1 is SGHTA, CDR2 FQGNSA. The rearrangement joins TRBV7-2 to TRBJ1-4; weak D call: TRBD1 (5 bases). Sequenced here: CD4+ T cells sorted from PBMCs, sampled around 5 days after vaccination. The source is a man aged 45-60 years who received an inactivated influenza vaccine. The CDR3 region is CASSLGLAGLGNEKLFF. CDR3 coding DNA: TGTGCCAGCAGCTTAGGGCTCGCGGGGCTTGGTAATGAAAAACTGTTTTTT.